This T cell receptor (beta chain) was sequenced for a study of blood T cell repertoires in COVID-19. Across the whole study: Spain, Italy and the United States supplied samples that represented acute and convalescent COVID-19. PBMCs, B-cell-depleted T cells, or T cells provided the cDNA or gDNA that made up the material.

Trimming shortened V by 6 bases and J by 0 bases, and 20 bases separated the two germline ends. CDR3 length: 17 residues. The germline V gene has CDR1 LNHDA and CDR2 SQIVND (reference sequence). In the original workflow: Quantification of nucleated cells was approximated via reference gene primer amplification. The assay was immunoSEQ multiplex PCR, and TCRdb's table has in-frame clones only and misses some. The V and J calls and clone size come from that table; D and trimming were worked out from the DNA. The table records 150,000 to 200,000 clones, roughly nine tenths of them present only once. The chain recombines TRBV19 with TRBJ1-1; TRBD1 is a possible D gene (5 bases). This clonotype originated in a man aged 70 or older with acute or convalescent COVID-19. Sequencing was done on a sample of peripheral blood. The CDR3 DNA is TGTGCCAGTAGACGGACAAAGGACACACATATGAACACTGAAGCTTTCTTT. Amino acid sequence: CASRRTKDTHMNTEAFF.